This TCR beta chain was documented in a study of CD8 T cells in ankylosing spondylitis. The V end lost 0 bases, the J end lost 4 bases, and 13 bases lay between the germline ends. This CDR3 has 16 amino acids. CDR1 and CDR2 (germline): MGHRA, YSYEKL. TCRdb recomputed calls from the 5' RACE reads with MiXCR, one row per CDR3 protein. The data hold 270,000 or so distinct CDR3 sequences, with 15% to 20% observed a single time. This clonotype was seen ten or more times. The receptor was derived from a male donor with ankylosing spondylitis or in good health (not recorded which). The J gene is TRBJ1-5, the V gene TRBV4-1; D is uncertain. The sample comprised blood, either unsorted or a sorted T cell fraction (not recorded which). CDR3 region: CASSQEWGSTNQPQHF. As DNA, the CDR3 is TGCGCCAGCAGCCAAGAATGGGGATCCACTAATCAGCCCCAGCATTTT.